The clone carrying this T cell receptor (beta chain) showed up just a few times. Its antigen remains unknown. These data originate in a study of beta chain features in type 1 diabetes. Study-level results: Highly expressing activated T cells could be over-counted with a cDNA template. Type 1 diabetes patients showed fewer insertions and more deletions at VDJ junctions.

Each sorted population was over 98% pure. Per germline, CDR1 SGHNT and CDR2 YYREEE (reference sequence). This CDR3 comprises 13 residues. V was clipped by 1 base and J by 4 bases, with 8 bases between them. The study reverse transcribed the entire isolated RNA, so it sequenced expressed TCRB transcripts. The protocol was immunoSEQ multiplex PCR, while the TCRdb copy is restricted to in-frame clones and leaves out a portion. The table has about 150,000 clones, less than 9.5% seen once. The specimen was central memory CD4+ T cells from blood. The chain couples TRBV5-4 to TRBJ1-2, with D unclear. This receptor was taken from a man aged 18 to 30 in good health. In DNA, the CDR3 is TGTGCCAGCAGCTTGCCTGCAGGCTATGGCTACACCTTC. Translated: CASSLPAGYGYTF.